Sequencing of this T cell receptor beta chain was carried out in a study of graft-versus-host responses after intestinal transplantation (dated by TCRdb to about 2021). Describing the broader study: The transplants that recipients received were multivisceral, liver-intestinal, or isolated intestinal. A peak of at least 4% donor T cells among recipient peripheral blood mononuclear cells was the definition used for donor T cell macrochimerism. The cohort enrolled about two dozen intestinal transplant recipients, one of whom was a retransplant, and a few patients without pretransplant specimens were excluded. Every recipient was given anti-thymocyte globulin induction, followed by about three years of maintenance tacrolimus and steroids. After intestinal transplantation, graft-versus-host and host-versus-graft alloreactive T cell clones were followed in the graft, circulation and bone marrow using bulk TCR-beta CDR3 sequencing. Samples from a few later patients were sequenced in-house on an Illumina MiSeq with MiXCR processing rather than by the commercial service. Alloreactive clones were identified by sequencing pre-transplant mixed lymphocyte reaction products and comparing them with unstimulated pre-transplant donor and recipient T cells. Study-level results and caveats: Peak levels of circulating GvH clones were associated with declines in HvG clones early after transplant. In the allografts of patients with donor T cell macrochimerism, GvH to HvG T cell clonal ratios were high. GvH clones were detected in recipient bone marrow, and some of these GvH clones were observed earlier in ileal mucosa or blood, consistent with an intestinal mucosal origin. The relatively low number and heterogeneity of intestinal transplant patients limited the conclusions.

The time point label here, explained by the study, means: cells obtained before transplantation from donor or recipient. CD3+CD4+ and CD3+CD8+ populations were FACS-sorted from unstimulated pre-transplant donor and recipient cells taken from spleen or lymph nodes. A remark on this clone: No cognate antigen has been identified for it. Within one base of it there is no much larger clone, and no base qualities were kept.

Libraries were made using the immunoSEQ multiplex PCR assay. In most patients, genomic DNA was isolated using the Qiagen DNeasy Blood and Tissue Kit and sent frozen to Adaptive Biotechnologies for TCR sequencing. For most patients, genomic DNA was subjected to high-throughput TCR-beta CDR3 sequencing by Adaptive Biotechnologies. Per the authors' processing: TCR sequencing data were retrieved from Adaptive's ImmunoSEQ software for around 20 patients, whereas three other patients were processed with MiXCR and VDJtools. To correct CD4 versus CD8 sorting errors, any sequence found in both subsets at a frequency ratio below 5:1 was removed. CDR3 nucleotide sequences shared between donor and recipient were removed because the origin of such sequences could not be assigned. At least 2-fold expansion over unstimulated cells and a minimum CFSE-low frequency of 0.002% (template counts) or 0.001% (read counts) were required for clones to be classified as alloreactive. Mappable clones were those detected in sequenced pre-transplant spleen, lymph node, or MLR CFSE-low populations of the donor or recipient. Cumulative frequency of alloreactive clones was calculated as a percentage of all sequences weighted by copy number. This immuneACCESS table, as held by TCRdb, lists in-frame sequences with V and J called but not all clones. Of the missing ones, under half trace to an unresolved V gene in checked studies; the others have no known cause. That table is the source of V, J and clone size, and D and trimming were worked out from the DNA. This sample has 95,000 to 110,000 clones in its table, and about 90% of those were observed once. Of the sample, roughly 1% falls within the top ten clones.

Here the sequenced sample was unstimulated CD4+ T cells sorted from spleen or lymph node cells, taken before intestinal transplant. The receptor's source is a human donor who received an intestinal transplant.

The sequence in DNA is TGTGCCAGCAGCCAAGATAGGTTCGGTTACGAGCAGTACTTC. Its protein reads: CASSQDRFGYEQYF. The chain is assembled from TRBV4-2 and TRBJ2-7; the D gene assignment is ambiguous. Measured from the cysteine to the phenylalanine, the CDR3 is 14 residues long. Just CDR3 DNA is preserved here, 42 bases in frame from base 1. Per the germline V gene, LGHNA is the CDR1 and YNFKEQ is the CDR2. V lost 0 bases and J lost 4 bases; the stretch between them is 10 bases long.